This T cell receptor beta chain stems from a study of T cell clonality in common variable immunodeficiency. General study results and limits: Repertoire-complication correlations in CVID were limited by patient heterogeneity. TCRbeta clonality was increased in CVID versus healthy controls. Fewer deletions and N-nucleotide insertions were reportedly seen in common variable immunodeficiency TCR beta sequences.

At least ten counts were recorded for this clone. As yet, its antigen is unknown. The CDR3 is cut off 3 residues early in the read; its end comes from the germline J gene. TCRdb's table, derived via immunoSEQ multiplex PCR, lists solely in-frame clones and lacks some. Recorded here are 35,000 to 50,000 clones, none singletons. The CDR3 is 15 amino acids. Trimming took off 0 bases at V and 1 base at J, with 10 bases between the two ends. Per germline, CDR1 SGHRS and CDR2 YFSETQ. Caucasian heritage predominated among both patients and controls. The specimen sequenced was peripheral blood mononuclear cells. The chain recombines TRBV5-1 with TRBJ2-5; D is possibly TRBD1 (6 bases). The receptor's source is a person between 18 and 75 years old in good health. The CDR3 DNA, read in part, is TGCGCCAGCAGCTTGGCACAGGGCCCCCAAGAGACC. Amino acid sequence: CASSLAQGPQET. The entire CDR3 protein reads CASSLAQGPQETQYF.